This T cell receptor beta chain was observed in a study of human T cells and chemical hapten exposure. The sample's time point: patch test 2, 6 weeks after DPC sensitization. The treatment is: therapeutic diphenylcyclopropenone sensitization with weekly scalp DPC. In the case of this clonotype: Germline and junction disagree at one end, which may indicate a read error.

The CDR3 is 14 amino acids. The germline gives CDR1 MDHEN, CDR2 SYDVKM. The library tagged each cDNA molecule with unique molecular identifiers. TCRdb re-derived calls from the RACE reads in MiXCR, one entry per CDR3 protein. The sample includes approximately 350,000 distinct CDR3 sequences, about 6% of them seen just once. Sequenced here: whole blood, sampled in connection with sensitization to the hapten diphenylcyclopropenone (DPC). The receptor was isolated from a woman aged 18-30 years with alopecia areata. Some clones in this sample may be carry-over from other donors' samples. This chain links TRBV28 with TRBJ2-3; 7 nucleotides line up with TRBD2. DNA for the CDR3: TGTGTCAGCAGTTGGGGGGGATTAACAGATACGCAGAATTTT. Translated, it gives CVSSWGGLTDTQNF.